Listed here are 11 T cell receptor beta chains from one sample, sequenced in a study of blood T cell repertoires in COVID-19. Sequenced by immunoSEQ multiplex PCR; TCRdb stores in-frame clones only, minus some. In the table there are about 82,000 clones, under 90% of which are singletons. The source material was peripheral blood. Receptors were obtained from an elderly man with acute or convalescent COVID-19.

The chain has TRBV7-9 and TRBJ1-2; 7 bases are shared with TRBD1. The trim removed 3 bases at V and 0 bases at J, leaving 1 base unmatched. CDR3 length: 14 residues. Germline CDR1 reads SEHNR; CDR2 reads FQNEAQ (reference sequence). The CDR3 region is CASSFGTANYGYTF. In DNA form, the CDR3 reads TGTGCCAGCAGCTTCGGGACAGCTAACTATGGCTACACCTTC.

This chain links TRBV9 with TRBJ2-5; TRBD2 agrees at 15 bases. The CDR3 contains 19 residues. V lost 3 bases, J lost 1 base, and 10 bases stayed unmatched. Germline CDR1 and CDR2: SGDLS and YYNGEE. CDR3: CASSAGTSGRIGVQETQYF. The CDR3 DNA sequence: TGTGCCAGCAGCGCCGGGACTAGCGGGAGGATAGGGGTCCAAGAGACCCAGTACTTC.

The chain uses TRBV7-9 and TRBJ2-1; 8 bases are shared with TRBD2. After removal of 5 bases from V and 0 bases from J, the junction contained 6 bases not matched to a gene. The CDR3 length is 16 residues. In germline, CDR1 is SEHNR, CDR2 FQNEAQ (reference sequence). For the CDR3, the DNA is TGTGCCAGCAGCGGGATAGCGGGGATCTCCTACAATGAGCAGTTCTTC. This sequence encodes CASSGIAGISYNEQFF.

This chain joins TRBV6-5 and TRBJ1-4; 9 bases are shared with TRBD1. This CDR3 is 15 amino acids long. Germline CDR1 is MNHEY and CDR2 is SVGAGI. The trim removed 9 bases at V and 5 bases at J, leaving 10 bases unmatched. CDR3: CASTSRGTGNEKLFF. The CDR3 DNA is TGTGCCAGTACAAGTCGCGGGACAGGGAATGAAAAACTGTTTTTT.

The chain carries TRBV5-1 and TRBJ2-5; 13 nucleotides match TRBD2. This CDR3 spans 15 amino acids. Germline-derived CDR1 and CDR2 are SGHRS and YFSETQ. After removal of 4 bases from V and 4 bases from J, the junction contained 4 bases not matched to a gene. CDR3 region: CASSPGLAGVETQYF. The CDR3 coding sequence is TGCGCCAGCAGCCCCGGACTAGCGGGAGTAGAGACCCAGTACTTC. The full variable domain, completed using reference TRBV5-1 and TRBJ2-5, is KAGVTQTPRYLIKTRGQQVTLSCSPISGHRSVSWYQQTPGQGLQFLFEYFSETQRNKGNFPGRFSGRQFSNSRSEMNVSTLELGDSALYLCASSPGLAGVETQYFGPGTRLLVL.

This chain links TRBV19 with TRBJ2-1; 7 nucleotides match TRBD1. V shed 5 bases, J shed 10 bases, and the junction held 11 bases outside the gene matches. This CDR3 spans 14 amino acids. Germline CDR1 reads LNHDA; CDR2 reads SQIVND (reference sequence). The CDR3 loop reads CASSDLRGSREQFF. The CDR3 DNA follows: TGTGCCAGTAGTGACCTCAGGGGGAGCAGGGAGCAGTTCTTC.

J is TRBJ1-3 and V is TRBV28; 7 bases fit TRBD1. Trimming took 3 bases from V and 4 from J; bases not matched to a gene: 15. The germline gives CDR1 MDHEN, CDR2 SYDVKM. The CDR3 has 18 residues. As DNA, the CDR3 is TGTGCCAGCAGTTTGGGCCCCGCAGGGGGTAGGTCGGGAAACACCATATATTTT. The encoded protein is CASSLGPAGGRSGNTIYF.

V is TRBV6-1 and J is TRBJ1-4; 9 nucleotides match TRBD1. Trimming at V came to 4 bases and at J to 3 bases, leaving 9 bases not matched to a gene. The CDR3 is 17 residues long. Germline V gives CDR1 MNHNS, CDR2 SASEGT. The CDR3 loop reads CASSVQRQGVSNEKLFF. As DNA, the CDR3 is TGTGCCAGCAGTGTTCAAAGACAGGGGGTTTCTAATGAAAAACTGTTTTTT.

The CDR3 DNA sequence: TGTGCCAGCAGCCCCTACGGACTCGGAAATCACAATGAGCAGTTCTTC. Its protein product is CASSPYGLGNHNEQFF. V is TRBV7-3 and J is TRBJ2-1; D is possibly TRBD2 (5 bases). CDR3 length: 16 amino acids. Germline V CDR1 and CDR2: SGHTA, FQGTGA. V dropped 5 bases and J dropped 5 bases, with 19 bases sitting between them.

The chain has TRBV28 and TRBJ2-7; possibly TRBD1 for D (5 bases). The CDR3 spans 14 residues. V was clipped by 5 bases and J by 3 bases, with 14 bases between them. In germline, CDR1 is MDHEN, CDR2 SYDVKM. CDR3: CASSDSPGNYEQYF. CDR3 DNA sequence: TGTGCCAGCAGTGACAGCCCAGGAAACTACGAGCAGTACTTC.

This clone was seen a handful of times. CDR3 sequence reads: CASRHTAGTGGPGEKLFF. The CDR3 DNA follows: TGCGCCAGCAGACATACAGCGGGGACAGGGGGCCCTGGTGAAAAACTGTTTTTT. The chain links TRBV5-1 to TRBJ1-4; 12 bases line up with TRBD1. The junction had 15 bases not matched to a gene; V was cut back by 5 bases and J by 7 bases. This CDR3 has 18 amino acids. Germline V gives CDR1 SGHRS, CDR2 YFSETQ.